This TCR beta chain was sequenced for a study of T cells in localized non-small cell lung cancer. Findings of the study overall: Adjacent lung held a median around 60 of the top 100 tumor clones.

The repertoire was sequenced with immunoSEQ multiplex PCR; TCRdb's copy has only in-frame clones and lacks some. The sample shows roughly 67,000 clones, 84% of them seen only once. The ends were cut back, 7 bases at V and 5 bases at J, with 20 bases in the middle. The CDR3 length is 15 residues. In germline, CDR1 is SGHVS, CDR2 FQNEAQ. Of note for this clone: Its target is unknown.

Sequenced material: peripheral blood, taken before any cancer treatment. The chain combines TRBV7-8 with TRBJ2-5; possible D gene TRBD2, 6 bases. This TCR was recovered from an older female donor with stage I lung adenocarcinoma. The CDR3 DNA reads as TGTGCCAGCACCCGGAAACGGGAGAAGGGGGAGACCCAGTACTTC. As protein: CASTRKREKGETQYF.